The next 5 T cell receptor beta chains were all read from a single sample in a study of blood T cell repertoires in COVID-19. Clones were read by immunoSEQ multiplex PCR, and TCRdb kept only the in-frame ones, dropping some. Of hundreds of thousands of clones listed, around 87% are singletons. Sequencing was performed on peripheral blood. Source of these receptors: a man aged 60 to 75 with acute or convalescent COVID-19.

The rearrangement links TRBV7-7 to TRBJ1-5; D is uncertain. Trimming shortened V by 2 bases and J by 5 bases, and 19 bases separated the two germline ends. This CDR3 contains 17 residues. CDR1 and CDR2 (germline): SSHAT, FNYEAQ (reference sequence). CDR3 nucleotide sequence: TGTGCCAGCAGCTTACGGGCTAGGCGGGGTTCTGATCAGCCCCAGCATTTT. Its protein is CASSLRARRGSDQPQHF. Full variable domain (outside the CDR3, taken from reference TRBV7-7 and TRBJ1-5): GAGVSQSPRYKVTKRGQDVTLRCDPISSHATLYWYQQALGQGPEFLTYFNYEAQPDKSGLPSDRFSAERPEGSISTLTIQRTEQRDSAMYRCASSLRARRGSDQPQHFGDGTRLSIL.

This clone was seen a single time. The CDR3 loop reads CASSLMGGRQPQHF. CDR3 in DNA: TGCGCCAGCAGCCTCATGGGGGGGCGGCAGCCCCAGCATTTT. V gene TRBV4-1 combines with J gene TRBJ1-5; D is perhaps TRBD1 (6 bases). The CDR3 sequence is 14 residues long. Germline V gene sequence: CDR1 MGHRA, CDR2 YSYEKL. Trimming cost V 4 bases and J 7 bases, with 14 bases left between them.

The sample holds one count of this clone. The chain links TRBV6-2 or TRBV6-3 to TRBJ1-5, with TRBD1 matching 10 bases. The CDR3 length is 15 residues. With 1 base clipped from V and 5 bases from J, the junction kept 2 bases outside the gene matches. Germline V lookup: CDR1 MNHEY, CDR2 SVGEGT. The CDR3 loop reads CASSYWTGGHQPQHF. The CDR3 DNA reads TGTGCCAGCAGTTACTGGACAGGGGGGCATCAGCCCCAGCATTTT.

The CDR3 loop reads CSVQGRAGEQYF. In DNA form, the CDR3 reads TGCAGCGTTCAGGGGCGGGCCGGCGAGCAGTACTTC. The rearrangement links TRBV29-1 to TRBJ2-7, with D possibly matching TRBD1 (6 bases). Per the germline V gene, CDR1 is SQVTM and CDR2 is ANQGSEA. With 5 bases removed from V and 6 bases from J, the gap between germline ends came to 14 bases. The CDR3 consists of 12 residues.

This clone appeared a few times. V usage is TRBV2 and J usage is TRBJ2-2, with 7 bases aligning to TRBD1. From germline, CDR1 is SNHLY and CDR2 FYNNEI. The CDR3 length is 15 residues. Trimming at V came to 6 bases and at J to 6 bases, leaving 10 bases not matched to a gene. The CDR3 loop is CASRPQTTGAGELFF. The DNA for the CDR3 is TGTGCCAGCAGACCCCAGACAACAGGGGCCGGGGAGCTGTTTTTT.